Presented here are 8 T cell receptor beta chains from one specimen sequenced in a study of early T cells in non-severe SARS-CoV-2 infection (dated by TCRdb to about 2021). Preparation of the library involved 5' RACE. TCRdb records NextSeq 500 as the sequencer. TCRdb cleaned the public reads at Q25 with fastp, built clones with MiXCR and kept in-frame beta chains. Each CDR3 protein appears once, grouped with its most common genes and DNA. Within this sample are tens of thousands of distinct CDR3 sequences, with roughly 7.1% of them counted one time only. The ten most abundant clones make up roughly a tenth of the sample. The sequences come from whole blood, collected at baseline. Every receptor here comes from an adult who was a healthcare worker with PCR-confirmed SARS-CoV-2 infection or an uninfected control (not recorded which).

The chain couples TRBV11-3 to TRBJ2-1; 8 nucleotides line up with TRBD1. V was clipped by 8 bases and J by 8 bases; unmatched bases: 8. The CDR3 length is 13 residues. The germline V gene has CDR1 SGHNT and CDR2 YENEEA. This CDR3 reads CASRRSTGDEQFF. The CDR3 bases are TGTGCCAGCCGCCGATCGACAGGGGATGAGCAGTTCTTC.

The J gene is TRBJ2-5, the V gene TRBV4-3; D possibly corresponds to TRBD2 (7 bases). The CDR3 has 15 amino acids. The ends were cut back, 0 bases at V and 5 bases at J, with 13 bases in the middle. Germline values: CDR1 LGHNA, CDR2 YSLEER. CDR3 DNA sequence: TGCGCCAGCAGCCAAGAGGTACAGGGAGGGGAGACCCAGTACTTC. It yields the protein CASSQEVQGGETQYF.

CDR3 in amino acids: CASSRTSGRTDTQYF. CDR3 sequence (DNA): TGTGCCAGCAGCAGGACTAGCGGGAGAACAGATACGCAGTATTTT. The genes are TRBV6-5 and TRBJ2-3, with 13 bases matching TRBD2. V dropped 6 bases and J dropped 3; count of bases not matched to a gene: 3. The germline V gene encodes CDR1 MNHEY and CDR2 SVGAGI. The length of the CDR3 is 15 residues.

This clonotype showed up many times. The rearrangement joins TRBV11-2 to TRBJ2-2; TRBD2 might be the D (5 bases). CDR1 and CDR2 from the germline V gene are SGHAT and FQNNGV. This CDR3 has 14 residues. V gave up 5 bases and J gave up 1 base, with 8 bases separating them. The CDR3 loop reads CASSRRGNTGELFF. As DNA, the CDR3 is TGTGCCAGCAGCCGTCGGGGGAACACCGGGGAGCTGTTTTTT.

Ten or more counts support this clonotype. The rearrangement joins TRBV5-6 to TRBJ2-3; the match to TRBD2 covers 8 bases. The V gene end was trimmed by 3 bases and the J gene end by 2 bases; junction bases not matched to a gene: 8. Germline lookup yields CDR1 SGHDT and CDR2 YYEEEE. The CDR3 loop spans 16 amino acids. DNA for the CDR3: TGTGCCAGCAGCTCCCCCGGCGGGGGGATCACAGATACGCAGTATTTT. Translating it yields CASSSPGGGITDTQYF.

The genes are TRBV11-1 and TRBJ2-7, with TRBD1 matching 7 bases. Germline loops: CDR1 SGHAT, CDR2 FQDESV (reference sequence). This CDR3 has 16 amino acids. Trimming cost V 8 bases and J 0 bases; bases outside gene matches: 13. The DNA of the CDR3 is TGTGCCAGCGCCAGGGGGAAGGGCACGATCTCCTACGAGCAGTACTTC. Protein sequence: CASARGKGTISYEQYF.

The chain is built from TRBV18 and TRBJ1-1, with 10 nucleotides matching TRBD1. The length of the CDR3 is 15 residues. Germline lookup yields CDR1 KGHSH and CDR2 LQKENI. The J segment lost 1 base and the V segment lost 3 bases, leaving 2 bases of the junction unmatched. CDR3 loop: CASSPDRGRNTEAFF. CDR3 DNA: TGTGCCAGCTCACCTGACAGGGGGCGGAACACTGAAGCTTTCTTT.

The V call is TRBV20-1, the J call TRBJ2-7; D unresolved. The V end lost 7 bases, the J end lost 2 bases, and 15 bases lay between the germline ends. The V gene's germline CDR1 is DFQATT and CDR2 SNEGSKA (reference sequence). This CDR3 spans 13 amino acids. This CDR3 is CSGYDALTYEQYF. The CDR3 nucleotides are TGCAGTGGCTACGACGCGCTTACCTACGAGCAGTACTTC.